This record looks at one T cell receptor beta chain sequence and its context. The ends were cut back, 7 bases at V and 8 bases at J, with 17 bases in the middle. CDR1 is SQVTM and CDR2 is ANQGSEA in the germline V gene. The CDR3 runs 13 residues. This record belongs to a study of blood T cell repertoires in COVID-19. TCRdb's copy holds only in-frame clones and misses some; the assay was immunoSEQ multiplex PCR. The sample yields approximately 210,000 clones, approximately 90% seen once. The specimen sequenced was peripheral blood. The chain links TRBV29-1 to TRBJ1-4; D is possibly TRBD1 (6 bases). This clonotype was sampled from a man aged 45-65 years with COVID-19, enrolled during active disease. The CDR3: CSAHRVEEEKLFF. The CDR3, as DNA: TGCAGCGCTCACAGGGTCGAAGAAGAAAAACTGTTTTTT.